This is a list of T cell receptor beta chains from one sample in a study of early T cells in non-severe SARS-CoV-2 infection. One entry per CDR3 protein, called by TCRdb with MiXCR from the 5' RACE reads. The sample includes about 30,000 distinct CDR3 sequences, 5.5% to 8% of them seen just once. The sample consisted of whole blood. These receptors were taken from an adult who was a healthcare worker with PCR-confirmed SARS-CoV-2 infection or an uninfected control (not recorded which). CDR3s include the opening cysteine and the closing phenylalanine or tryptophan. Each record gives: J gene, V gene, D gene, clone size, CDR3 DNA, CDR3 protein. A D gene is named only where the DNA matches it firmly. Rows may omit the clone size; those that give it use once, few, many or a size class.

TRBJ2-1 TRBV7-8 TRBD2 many TGTGCCAGCAGCTTAGGCGCGAGCGGGGGGTTCCTTGAGCAGTTCTTC CASSLGASGGFLEQFF
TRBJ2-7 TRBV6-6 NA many TGTGCCAGCAGTTACTCGGACGGAGAGCAGTACTTC CASSYSDGEQYF
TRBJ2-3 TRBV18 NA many TGTGCCAGCTCACAGGGACCACGCACAGATACGCAGTATTTT CASSQGPRTDTQYF
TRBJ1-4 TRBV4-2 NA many TGTGCCAGCAGCCAAGAAGAGGGTCTGAATGAAAAACTGTTTTTT CASSQEEGLNEKLFF
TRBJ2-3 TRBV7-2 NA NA TGTGCCAGCAGCCCCTATCGAAGCACAGATACGCAGTATTTT CASSPYRSTDTQYF
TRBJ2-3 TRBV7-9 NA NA TGTGCCAGCAGGATGAGAGGCACAGATACGCAGTATTTT CASRMRGTDTQYF
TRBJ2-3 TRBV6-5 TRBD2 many TGTGCCAGCAGGCCGGGACTAGCAACAGATACGCAGTATTTT CASRPGLATDTQYF
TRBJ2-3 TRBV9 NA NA TGTGCCAGCAGCGTAGGTCAGTTTGGGAGCACAGATACGCAGTATTTT CASSVGQFGSTDTQYF
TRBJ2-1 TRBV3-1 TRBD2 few TGTGCCAGCAGCCAAGTCCTGACTAGCGGGGGCAATGAGCAGTTCTTC CASSQVLTSGGNEQFF
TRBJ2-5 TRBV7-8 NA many TGTGCCAGCAGCTTAGGGGGGATCCAAGAGACCCAGTACTTC CASSLGGIQETQYF
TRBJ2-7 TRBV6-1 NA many TGTGCCAGCAGTGAAGGGCTAAACTCCTACGAGCAGTACTTC CASSEGLNSYEQYF
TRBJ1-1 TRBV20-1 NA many TGCAGTGCTAGGGGAACAGGGAACACTGAAGCTTTCTTT CSARGTGNTEAFF
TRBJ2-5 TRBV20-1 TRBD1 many TGCAGTGCTCTGGGGCTACAGGGGGCGGGAGAGACCCAGTACTTC CSALGLQGAGETQYF
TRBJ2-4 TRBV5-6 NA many TGTGCCAGCAGCTCCACGGTTATCCAACGGAACATTCAGTACTTC CASSSTVIQRNIQYF
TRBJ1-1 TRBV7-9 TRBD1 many TGTGCCAGCAGTTTGACAGGGGTCGCGGACACTGAAGCTTTCTTT CASSLTGVADTEAFF
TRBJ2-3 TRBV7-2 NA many TGTGCCAGCAGCTTTTCCATGAGCACAGATACGCAGTATTTT CASSFSMSTDTQYF
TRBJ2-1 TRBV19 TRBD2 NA TGTGCCAGTAGGGGGACTTTCGAGCGGGGTTACAATGAGCAGTTCTTC CASRGTFERGYNEQFF
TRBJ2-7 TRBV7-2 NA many TGTGCCAGCAGCTTAGCCGGGACTCTAGCCGAGCAGTACTTC CASSLAGTLAEQYF
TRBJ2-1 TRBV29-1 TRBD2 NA TGCAGCGTTGAGGTCGCTTTTGGGGCGGGAGGGGACAATGAGCAGTTCTTC CSVEVAFGAGGDNEQFF
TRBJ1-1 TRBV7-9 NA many TGTGCCAGCAGCTCATCTCGCCGGGGCATGAACACTGAAGCTTTCTTT CASSSSRRGMNTEAFF
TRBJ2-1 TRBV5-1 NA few TGCGCCAGCAGCGTACGGGATAGCGGCAATGAGCAGTTCTTC CASSVRDSGNEQFF
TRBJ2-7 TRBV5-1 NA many TGCGCCAGCAGCGCCCACAGGGACACCTACGAGCAGTACTTC CASSAHRDTYEQYF
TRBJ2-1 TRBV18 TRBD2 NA TGTGCCAGCTCACCACCAACCCCAGCGGGATATTCCTATGAGCAGTTCTTC CASSPPTPAGYSYEQFF
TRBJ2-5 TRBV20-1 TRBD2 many TGCAGTGCTTTTAGGACTAGGCAAGAGACCCAGTACTTC CSAFRTRQETQYF
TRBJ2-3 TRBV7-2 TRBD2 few TGTGCCAGCAGCTTAGTTCTCCTAGCGGGGAGCACAGATACGCAGTATTTT CASSLVLLAGSTDTQYF
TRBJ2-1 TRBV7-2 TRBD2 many TGTGCCAGCAGCTTAGGACTAGCGGGAGGGCCATTCCACAATGAGCAGTTCTTC CASSLGLAGGPFHNEQFF
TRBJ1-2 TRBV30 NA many TGTGCCTGGAGTGCAGGGAACTATGGCTACACCTTC CAWSAGNYGYTF